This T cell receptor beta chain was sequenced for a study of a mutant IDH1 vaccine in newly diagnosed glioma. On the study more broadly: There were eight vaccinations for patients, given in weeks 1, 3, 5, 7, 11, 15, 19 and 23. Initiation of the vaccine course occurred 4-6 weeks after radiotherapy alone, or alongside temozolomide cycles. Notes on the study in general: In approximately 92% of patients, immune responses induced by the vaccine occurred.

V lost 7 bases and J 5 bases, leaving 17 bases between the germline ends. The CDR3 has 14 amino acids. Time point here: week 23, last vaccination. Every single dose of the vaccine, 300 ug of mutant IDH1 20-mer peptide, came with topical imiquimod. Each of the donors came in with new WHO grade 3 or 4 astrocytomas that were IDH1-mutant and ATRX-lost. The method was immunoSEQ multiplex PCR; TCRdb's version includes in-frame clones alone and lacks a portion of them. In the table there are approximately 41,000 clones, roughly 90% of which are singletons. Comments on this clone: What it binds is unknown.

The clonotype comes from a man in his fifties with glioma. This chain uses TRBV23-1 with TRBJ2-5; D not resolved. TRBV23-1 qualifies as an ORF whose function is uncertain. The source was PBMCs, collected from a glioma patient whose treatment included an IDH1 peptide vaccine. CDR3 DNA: TGCGCCAGCACTCCTACGTTAGGGCGGGAGACCCAGTACTTC. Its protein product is CASTPTLGRETQYF.